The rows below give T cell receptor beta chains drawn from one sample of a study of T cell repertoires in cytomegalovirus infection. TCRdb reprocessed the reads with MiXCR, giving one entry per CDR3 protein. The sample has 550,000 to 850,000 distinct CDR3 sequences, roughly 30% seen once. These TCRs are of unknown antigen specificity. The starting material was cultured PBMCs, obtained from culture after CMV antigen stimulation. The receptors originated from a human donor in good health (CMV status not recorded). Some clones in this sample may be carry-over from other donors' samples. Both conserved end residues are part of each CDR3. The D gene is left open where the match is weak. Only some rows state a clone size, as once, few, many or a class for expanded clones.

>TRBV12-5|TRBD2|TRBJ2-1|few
CASGLGTSAGNEQFF
TGTGCTAGTGGTTTGGGGACTAGCGCCGGCAATGAGCAGTTCTTC
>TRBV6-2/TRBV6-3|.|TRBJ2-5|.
CASSSTTEETQYF
TGTGCCAGCAGTTCGACAACGGAAGAGACCCAGTACTTC
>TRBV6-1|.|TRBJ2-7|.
CASELGHEQYF
TGTGCCAGCGAATTGGGTCACGAGCAGTACTTC
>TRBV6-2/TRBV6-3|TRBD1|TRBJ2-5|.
CASTTGTGRRETQYF
TGTGCCAGCACCACCGGGACAGGGAGAAGGGAGACCCAGTACTTC
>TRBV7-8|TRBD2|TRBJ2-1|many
CASSSAGGLNEQFF
TGTGCCAGCAGCTCAGCGGGGGGACTGAATGAGCAGTTCTTC
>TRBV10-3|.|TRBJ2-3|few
CALEGTTTDTQYF
TGTGCCTTAGAGGGTACAACTACAGATACGCAGTATTTT
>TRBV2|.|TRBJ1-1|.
CASLGGGLGTEAFF
TGTGCCAGCCTGGGGGGCGGACTAGGCACTGAAGCTTTCTTT
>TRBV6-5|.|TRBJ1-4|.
CASSYTIGIEKLFF
TGTGCCAGCAGTTACACCATCGGCATTGAAAAACTGTTTTTT
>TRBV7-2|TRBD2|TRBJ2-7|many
CASSATSGPLYEQYF
TGTGCCAGCAGCGCAACTAGCGGGCCCCTCTACGAGCAGTACTTC
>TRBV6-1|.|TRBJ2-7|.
CASRAMSYEQYF
TGTGCCAGCAGAGCTATGTCCTACGAGCAGTACTTC
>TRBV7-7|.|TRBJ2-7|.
CASSEDSNLDYEQYF
TGTGCCAGCAGCGAGGACAGTAATTTGGACTACGAGCAGTACTTC
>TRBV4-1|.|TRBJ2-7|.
CASSQVTGLGYEQYF
TGCGCCAGCAGCCAAGTTACAGGGCTTGGGTACGAGCAGTACTTC
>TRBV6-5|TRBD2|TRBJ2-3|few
CASRPPPGLAGIDTQYF
TGTGCCAGCAGGCCACCCCCGGGACTAGCGGGAATCGATACGCAGTATTTT
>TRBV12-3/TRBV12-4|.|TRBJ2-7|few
CASSPPDRSSYEQYF
TGTGCCAGCAGTCCCCCAGACAGGTCATCCTACGAGCAGTACTTC
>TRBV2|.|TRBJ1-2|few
CASPTSPRGYGYTF
TGTGCCAGCCCCACCAGCCCGAGGGGCTATGGCTACACCTTC
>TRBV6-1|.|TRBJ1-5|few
CASRERGQPQHF
TGTGCCAGCAGAGAGAGGGGACAGCCCCAGCATTTT
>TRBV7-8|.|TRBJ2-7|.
CASSSAPRGIYEQYF
TGTGCCAGCAGCTCCGCACCGAGAGGCATCTACGAGCAGTACTTC
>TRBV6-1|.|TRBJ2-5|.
CASFPGNQETQYF
TGTGCCAGTTTCCCGGGGAATCAAGAGACCCAGTACTTC
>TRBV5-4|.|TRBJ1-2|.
CASSPDSNYGYPF
TGTGCCAGCAGCCCAGACTCGAACTATGGCTACCCCTTC
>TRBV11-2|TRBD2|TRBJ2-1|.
CASSSVSGAGNEQFF
TGTGCCAGCAGCTCCGTCAGCGGGGCGGGGAATGAGCAGTTCTTC
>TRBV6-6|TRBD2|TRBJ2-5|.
CASSRRLAGPETQYF
TGTGCCAGCAGTAGGCGGCTAGCGGGCCCAGAGACCCAGTACTTC
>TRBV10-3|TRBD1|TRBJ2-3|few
CAISRTGLGSDTQYF
TGTGCCATCAGTCGGACAGGGTTAGGTTCAGATACGCAGTATTTT